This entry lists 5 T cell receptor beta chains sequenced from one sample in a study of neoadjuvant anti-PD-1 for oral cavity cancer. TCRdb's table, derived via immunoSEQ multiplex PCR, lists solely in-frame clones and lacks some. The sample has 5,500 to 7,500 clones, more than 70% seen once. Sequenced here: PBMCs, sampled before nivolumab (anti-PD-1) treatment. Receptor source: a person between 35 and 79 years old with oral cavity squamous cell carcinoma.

The CDR3 loop reads CAGGRTDAEAFF. The DNA of the CDR3 is TGTGCCGGAGGTAGGACGGACGCTGAAGCTTTCTTT. The chain links TRBV30 to TRBJ1-1; the D is unclear. Germline V lookup: CDR1 GTSNPN, CDR2 SVGIG (reference sequence). The CDR3 is made up of 12 amino acids. Trimming took off 8 bases at V and 6 bases at J, with 16 bases between the two ends. Combining the CDR3 with reference TRBV30 and TRBJ1-1 gives the whole variable domain SQTIHQWPATLVQPVGSPLSLECTVEGTSNPNLYWYRQAAGRGLQLLFYSVGIGQISSEVPQNLSASRPQDRQFILSSKKLLLSDSGFYLCAGGRTDAEAFFGQGTRLTVV.

CDR3 nucleotides: TGTGCCAGCAGTTTAAGCGGGGGGGACTCCTACAATGAGCAGTTCTTC. Amino acid sequence: CASSLSGGDSYNEQFF. The chain combines TRBV27 with TRBJ2-1, with 10 positions matching TRBD2. Germline lookup yields CDR1 MNHEY and CDR2 SMNVEV (reference sequence). With V trimmed by 2 bases and J by 0 bases, 1 base remained unmatched. CDR3 length: 16 amino acids.

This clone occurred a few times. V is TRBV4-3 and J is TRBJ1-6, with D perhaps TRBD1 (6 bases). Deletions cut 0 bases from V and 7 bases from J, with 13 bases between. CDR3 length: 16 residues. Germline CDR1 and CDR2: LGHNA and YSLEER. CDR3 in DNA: TGCGCCAGCAGCCAAGATGGACGGGGGCGGAATTCACCCCTCCACTTT. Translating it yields CASSQDGRGRNSPLHF.

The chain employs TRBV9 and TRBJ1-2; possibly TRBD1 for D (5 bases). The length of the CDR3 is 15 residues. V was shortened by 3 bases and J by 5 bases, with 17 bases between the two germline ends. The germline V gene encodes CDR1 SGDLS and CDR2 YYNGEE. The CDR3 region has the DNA TGTGCCAGCAGCGCTCCTTTAGGGGACGGGTATGGCTACACCTTC. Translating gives CASSAPLGDGYGYTF.

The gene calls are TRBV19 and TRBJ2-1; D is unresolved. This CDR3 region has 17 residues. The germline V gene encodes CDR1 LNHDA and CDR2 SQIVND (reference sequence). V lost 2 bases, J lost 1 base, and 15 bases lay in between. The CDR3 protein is CASSIRPGRVSYNEQFF. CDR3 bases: TGTGCCAGTAGTATACGACCAGGTAGGGTTTCCTACAATGAGCAGTTCTTC.